The clone carrying this T cell receptor beta chain has more than one count but fewer than ten. Its antigen is not known. This record belongs to a study of post-analysis software for immune sequencing data. Findings and limits, study-wide: Four or five TRBV segments were more frequent in patients than controls; TRBV5-6, TRBV5-1 and TRBV20-1 belonged to this group. When compared against controls, multiple sclerosis patients showed significantly lower normalized Chao1 diversity.

Each TCR beta cDNA library carried unique molecular identifiers. TCRdb reprocessed the PCR reads with MiXCR, giving one entry per CDR3 protein. The sample holds more than 500,000 distinct CDR3 sequences, 30% to 40% seen once. Trimming cost V 1 base and J 0 bases, with 1 base left between them. The CDR3 totals 14 residues. CDR1 and CDR2 (germline): LGHDT, YNNKEL (reference sequence). This clonotype was sampled from a girl aged 2 to 17 with multiple sclerosis. The chain has TRBV3-1 and TRBJ2-6; D gene unclear. The sample was blood. The CDR3 region is CASSQGSGANVLTF. The CDR3 bases are TGTGCCAGCAGCCAAGGCTCTGGGGCCAACGTCCTGACTTTC.